The entry below gives a single T cell receptor beta chain sequence along with its context. No antigen is known for it. The data were obtained in a study of cytomegalovirus exposure and HLA in healthy donors. Study-wide background: Earlier, 95 million to 140 million unique TCR beta sequences were recovered from roughly 200 million T cells by an analysis.

The PCR was carried out with 60 Vbeta primers and 13 Jbeta primers. Profiling relied on immunoSEQ multiplex PCR, and the TCRdb table lists in-frame clones only, not all of them. The sample yields some 110,000 clones, 70% to 75% seen once. Germline CDR1 is MGHRA and CDR2 is YSYEKL. The CDR3 length is 14 residues. V lost 5 bases, J lost 4 bases, and 6 bases stayed unmatched. Healthy bone marrow donors supplied every sample. General study points: As was reported, the HLA-A and HLA-B alleles of most subjects were accurately predicted from TCR beta sequences. What a later analysis showed was that several of the most significant clusters appeared linked to common viral pathogens.

Sequenced sample: PBMCs. This sequence joins TRBV4-1 and TRBJ2-7; 9 nucleotides match TRBD1. This clonotype was obtained from a man aged 35-49 years in good health and CMV-seronegative. CDR3 amino acids: CASSVGTGSYEQYF. The CDR3, as DNA: TGCGCCAGCAGCGTTGGGACAGGGAGTTACGAGCAGTACTTC.